These T cell receptor beta chains were read from a single sample in a study of T cell responses to AZD1222 COVID-19 vaccine. Sequencing used immunoSEQ multiplex PCR; TCRdb keeps in-frame clones, though not all of them. The data show over 85,000 clones, 80% to 95% seen once. The source material was peripheral blood, sampled 28 days after the second AZD1222 dose. The receptor set was obtained from an adult who received the AZD1222 COVID-19 vaccine. The CDR3 runs from the conserved cysteine through the conserved F or W. D genes are given only for firm matches. Part of the rows lack a size; the others show once, few, many or a class for expanded clones.

size: few; J: TRBJ2-5; D: NA; V: TRBV7-6; DNA: TGTGCCAGCAGCTTTGCGACCGGGACCTCCGGCGAGACCCAGTACTTC; CDR3: CASSFATGTSGETQYF
size: few; J: TRBJ2-7; D: TRBD1; V: TRBV19; DNA: TGTGCCAGTAGTATGAACAGGGGCTACGAGCAGTACTTC; CDR3: CASSMNRGYEQYF
size: NA; J: TRBJ2-6; D: NA; V: TRBV7-8; DNA: TGTGCCAGCAACCCACAGGTTGGGGCCAACGTCCTGACTTTC; CDR3: CASNPQVGANVLTF
size: NA; J: TRBJ1-1; D: NA; V: TRBV5-1; DNA: TGCGCCAGCAGCTTGGAGGGGCCGAGATTGGGTGCTGAAGCTTTCTTT; CDR3: CASSLEGPRLGAEAFF
size: once; J: TRBJ2-7; D: NA; V: TRBV5-1; DNA: TGCGCCAGCAGTTTCGGAGAGGATACTGACGAGCAGTACTTC; CDR3: CASSFGEDTDEQYF
size: NA; J: TRBJ2-1; D: TRBD2; V: TRBV5-6; DNA: TGTGCCAGCAGCTGGAGTCTAGCGGGGGGGAGTTCGGATGAGCAGTTCTTC; CDR3: CASSWSLAGGSSDEQFF
size: NA; J: TRBJ1-6; D: NA; V: TRBV19; DNA: TGTGCCAGTAGTAGGGACCGCCTCTATAATTCACCCCTCCACTTT; CDR3: CASSRDRLYNSPLHF
size: NA; J: TRBJ1-2; D: NA; V: TRBV6-5; DNA: TGTGCCAGCAGACCAGACAGGTTGTCTATCTATGGCTACACCTTC; CDR3: CASRPDRLSIYGYTF
size: NA; J: TRBJ2-3; D: NA; V: TRBV7-3; DNA: TGTGCCAGCAGCTTAAATCCAACGGGGGCCGGAGCAGATACGCAGTATTTT; CDR3: CASSLNPTGAGADTQYF
size: NA; J: TRBJ1-2; D: NA; V: TRBV6-5; DNA: TGTGCCAGCACACCACGCGCAGGGGACTATGGCTACACCTTC; CDR3: CASTPRAGDYGYTF
size: NA; J: TRBJ2-3; D: NA; V: TRBV2; DNA: TGTGCCAGCAGGGCCGGGCCACACACAGATACGCAGTATTTT; CDR3: CASRAGPHTDTQYF
size: NA; J: TRBJ2-3; D: TRBD2; V: TRBV19; DNA: TGTGCCAGTAGCCGGACTAGCGGGGGGGTAAAAGATACGCAGTATTTT; CDR3: CASSRTSGGVKDTQYF
size: NA; J: TRBJ2-1; D: NA; V: TRBV28; DNA: TGTGCCAGCAGTTTACTAAGGAGCTCCTACAATGAGCAGTTCTTC; CDR3: CASSLLRSSYNEQFF
size: NA; J: TRBJ2-7; D: TRBD1; V: TRBV28; DNA: TGTGCCAGCAGTTTATCATATCGGAGACAGGGAGAGTACTTC; CDR3: CASSLSYRRQGEYF
size: NA; J: TRBJ1-2; D: TRBD1; V: TRBV7-2; DNA: TGTGCCAGCAGCTCGGGACAGGGTTATGGCTACACCTTC; CDR3: CASSSGQGYGYTF
size: NA; J: TRBJ2-1; D: NA; V: TRBV15; DNA: TGTGCCACCAGCAGAGCATACAGCCGAACCTACAATGAGCAGTTCTTC; CDR3: CATSRAYSRTYNEQFF
size: NA; J: TRBJ1-1; D: NA; V: TRBV11-2; DNA: TGTGCCAGCAGCCCTGAGACAGGGAACACTGAAGCTTTCTTT; CDR3: CASSPETGNTEAFF
size: NA; J: TRBJ1-6; D: TRBD1; V: TRBV2; DNA: TGTGCCAGCAGTGAAGATGGGACAGGGGGCTTTTCACCCCTCCACTTT; CDR3: CASSEDGTGGFSPLHF
size: NA; J: TRBJ1-4; D: TRBD1; V: TRBV6-5; DNA: TGTGCCAGCAGTTACTCGACAGGGGTATATGAAAAACTGTTTTTT; CDR3: CASSYSTGVYEKLFF
size: NA; J: TRBJ2-3; D: TRBD2; V: TRBV4-2; DNA: TGTGCCAGCAGCCAAGAAATAGCGGGGGGGCCCGGAGATACGCAGTATTTT; CDR3: CASSQEIAGGPGDTQYF
size: NA; J: TRBJ1-2; D: TRBD1; V: TRBV6-2/TRBV6-3; DNA: TGTGCCAGCAGTGGACAGGGGGCGAAGGACGGCTACACCTTC; CDR3: CASSGQGAKDGYTF
size: NA; J: TRBJ2-2; D: TRBD2; V: TRBV27; DNA: TGTGCCAGCAGTTCCGCGGCGGGGGGAAGTCCCGGGGAGCTGTTTTTT; CDR3: CASSSAAGGSPGELFF
size: NA; J: TRBJ2-2; D: NA; V: TRBV9; DNA: TGTGCCAGCAGACAGGGAAACACCGGGGAGCTGTTTTTT; CDR3: CASRQGNTGELFF
size: NA; J: TRBJ1-2; D: TRBD1; V: TRBV29-1; DNA: TGCAGCGTTGAAGGACAGGGTTTTGATGGCTACACCTTC; CDR3: CSVEGQGFDGYTF
size: NA; J: TRBJ1-2; D: TRBD1; V: TRBV19; DNA: TGTGCCAGTAGTGCTACAGGGGGTAGCTATGGCTACACCTTC; CDR3: CASSATGGSYGYTF
size: NA; J: TRBJ2-1; D: TRBD1; V: TRBV6-5; DNA: TGTGCCAGCAGTTACGGGACAGGGGCTTTTGAGCAGTTCTTC; CDR3: CASSYGTGAFEQFF
size: NA; J: TRBJ1-2; D: TRBD1; V: TRBV19; DNA: TGTGCCAGTACCGAGAAGGGCTCCGGGACAGGGGGCTCTAACTATGGCTACACCTTC; CDR3: CASTEKGSGTGGSNYGYTF
size: NA; J: TRBJ1-4; D: NA; V: TRBV28; DNA: TGTGCCAGCAGTTTACCTGGGGGCGCCTTTGAAAAACTGTTTTTT; CDR3: CASSLPGGAFEKLFF
size: NA; J: TRBJ2-5; D: TRBD2; V: TRBV5-1; DNA: TGCGCCAGCAGCTTGGGTATTCTAGCGGAGAACCAAGAGACCCAGTACTTC; CDR3: CASSLGILAENQETQYF
size: once; J: TRBJ1-5; D: NA; V: TRBV2; DNA: TGTGCCAGCAGTGCAATGCGGGTGAATCAGCCCCAGCATTTT; CDR3: CASSAMRVNQPQHF
size: NA; J: TRBJ2-1; D: NA; V: TRBV7-2; DNA: TGTGCCAGCAGCTTAGTCTCTAGCTTCGGCGATGAGCAGTTCTTC; CDR3: CASSLVSSFGDEQFF
size: NA; J: TRBJ2-4; D: NA; V: TRBV27; DNA: TGTGCCAGACCAGGGAGCAGAGCCAAAAACATTCAGTACTTC; CDR3: CARPGSRAKNIQYF
size: NA; J: TRBJ1-6; D: NA; V: TRBV18; DNA: TGTGCCAGCTCCCATGGGACGGATAATTCACCCCTCCACTTT; CDR3: CASSHGTDNSPLHF
size: NA; J: TRBJ2-5; D: TRBD2; V: TRBV5-4; DNA: TGTGCCAGCAGCAGGACTAGCGGGTTTGGTGAAGAGACCCAGTACTTC; CDR3: CASSRTSGFGEETQYF
size: NA; J: TRBJ2-2; D: NA; V: TRBV4-2; DNA: TGTGCCAGCAGCCAAGTGAGCGAGAACACCGGGGAGCTGTTTTTT; CDR3: CASSQVSENTGELFF
size: NA; J: TRBJ2-6; D: NA; V: TRBV28; DNA: TGTGCCAGCAGTGTACAGGGTAACGGGGCCAACGTCCTGACTTTC; CDR3: CASSVQGNGANVLTF
size: NA; J: TRBJ2-7; D: TRBD2; V: TRBV7-2; DNA: TGTGCCAGCAGCTTAGCGGCGGGACTAGCGGGGTCCTACGAGCAGTACTTC; CDR3: CASSLAAGLAGSYEQYF
size: NA; J: TRBJ2-3; D: TRBD2; V: TRBV2; DNA: TGTGCCAGCAGGACTAGCGGGGCTTATACGCAGTATTTT; CDR3: CASRTSGAYTQYF
size: NA; J: TRBJ2-7; D: NA; V: TRBV20-1; DNA: TGCAGTGCTAGTGCGGCAGGCTACGAGCAGTACTTC; CDR3: CSASAAGYEQYF
size: NA; J: TRBJ2-1; D: NA; V: TRBV10-1; DNA: TGCGCCAGCAGTAGAGGGACACAAACCTACAATGAGCAGTTCTTC; CDR3: CASSRGTQTYNEQFF
size: NA; J: TRBJ2-1; D: TRBD2; V: TRBV11-2; DNA: TGTGCCAGCAGACCCCTTGGGACTAGCGGGGGGTCAGGTGAGCAGTTCTTC; CDR3: CASRPLGTSGGSGEQFF
size: NA; J: TRBJ1-2; D: TRBD1; V: TRBV2; DNA: TGTGCCAGCAGCGGGACAGGGACCCCGGGCTACACCTTC; CDR3: CASSGTGTPGYTF
size: NA; J: TRBJ1-6; D: TRBD1; V: TRBV15; DNA: TGTGCCACCAGCAGAGGAGGGACAGGGGTTTCACCCCTCCACTTT; CDR3: CATSRGGTGVSPLHF
size: NA; J: TRBJ1-5; D: NA; V: TRBV6-5; DNA: TGTGCCACTTCCTATATAGGTCAGCCCCAGCATTTT; CDR3: CATSYIGQPQHF
size: NA; J: TRBJ2-7; D: NA; V: TRBV7-6; DNA: TGTGCCAGCAGCTTAGAGGGACGGACCTACGAGCAGTACTTC; CDR3: CASSLEGRTYEQYF
size: NA; J: TRBJ1-2; D: NA; V: TRBV6-2/TRBV6-3; DNA: TGTGCCAGCAGCCCCGAATTCTATGGCTACACCTTC; CDR3: CASSPEFYGYTF
size: NA; J: TRBJ1-6; D: NA; V: TRBV21-1; DNA: TGTGCCAGCAGCATAAATAGGGACAGGTCCAATTCACCCCTCCACTTT; CDR3: CASSINRDRSNSPLHF
size: few; J: TRBJ1-2; D: NA; V: TRBV6-5; DNA: TGTGCCAGCAGACCCCCTGAGTTATCCGGCTACACCTTC; CDR3: CASRPPELSGYTF
size: NA; J: TRBJ2-2; D: TRBD1; V: TRBV18; DNA: TGTGCCAGCCCAAAACAGGGGTTGTACACCGGGGAGCTGTTTTTT; CDR3: CASPKQGLYTGELFF
size: NA; J: TRBJ2-2; D: NA; V: TRBV2; DNA: TGTGCCAGCAGTGAAGCCGGGGAGCTGTTTTTT; CDR3: CASSEAGELFF
size: NA; J: TRBJ2-7; D: TRBD1; V: TRBV5-1; DNA: TGCGCCAGCAGGGATTTACCCGGGACAGGGATTACCTACGAGCAGTACTTC; CDR3: CASRDLPGTGITYEQYF